The next 30 T cell receptor beta chains were all read from a single sample in a study of T cell clonality in common variable immunodeficiency. Data came from immunoSEQ multiplex PCR; TCRdb stores just in-frame clones and leaves some out. The sample offers 51,000 or so clones and no singletons, the top ten holding just over 2%. Material: peripheral blood mononuclear cells. These receptors all stem from a person aged 18 to 75 in good health.

This clone was recorded at least ten times. The CDR3 DNA, read in part, is TGTGCCACAAAGCGGACGAACACTGAA. Amino acids: CATKRTNTE. In full, the CDR3 reads CATKRTNTEAFF. V gene TRBV19 combines with J gene TRBJ1-1; D is unresolved. Sequencing ends 3 residues short of the CDR3 end; the germline J gene provides the rest. The CDR3 sequence is 12 residues long. The germline gives CDR1 LNHDA, CDR2 SQIVND (reference sequence). Deletions cut 10 bases from V and 1 base from J, with 10 bases between.

This clone appeared many times. Coverage ceases 3 residues before the CDR3 finishes, and the germline J gene fills in the end. The chain recombines TRBV18 with TRBJ2-7; possibly TRBD1 for D (5 bases). This CDR3 region has 15 residues. CDR1 is KGHSH and CDR2 is LQKENI in the germline V gene. The germline V and J ends were trimmed by 6 bases and 1 base, with 16 bases remaining between them. The sequenced part of the CDR3 DNA is TGTGCCAGCTCTCGCTCGACAGAAATATCCTACGAG. It yields the protein CASSRSTEISYE. The whole CDR3 sequence reads CASSRSTEISYEQYF.

This clone was seen repeatedly, ten times or more. The CDR3 extends 3 residues past the end of the read, so its final part is completed from the germline J gene. The rearrangement links TRBV6-1 to TRBJ1-1, with 9 bases that match TRBD1. CDR1 MNHNS and CDR2 SASEGT come from the germline V gene. There are 15 residues in the CDR3. CDR3: CASSEGQGVKVEAFF. Partial CDR3 DNA: TGTGCCAGCAGTGAAGGACAGGGGGTTAAGGTAGAA.

This clone has at least ten counts. The CDR3 end falls 3 residues outside the read, so it is completed with the germline J gene. This chain uses TRBV29-1 with TRBJ2-7; maybe TRBD1 (6 bases). Germline V CDR1 and CDR2: SQVTM, ANQGSEA. There are 11 residues in the CDR3. V lost 8 bases, J lost 6 bases, and 14 bases lay in between. The CDR3 spells CSSAEQGEQYF. The CDR3 bases that were read are TGCAGCAGCGCCGAACAGGGCGAG.

With regard to this clone: With the read ending 3 residues before the CDR3 end, the germline J gene is used to fill in that end. This chain joins TRBV7-2 and TRBJ2-2, with a weak D call TRBD1 (6 bases). CDR3 size: 15 residues. V was clipped by 4 bases and J by 5 bases, with 14 bases between them. CDR1 and CDR2 (germline): SGHTA, FQGNSA. CDR3 bases read: TGTGCCAGCAGCTCATTCAGGGGTGGGACCGGGGAG. Translation: CASSSFRGGTGE. The whole CDR3 reads CASSSFRGGTGELFF.

This clone showed up many times. The read is 3 residues too short to cover the CDR3 end, so that end is filled in from the germline J gene. The gene calls are TRBV4-2 and TRBJ2-2, with D uncertain. V was shortened by 2 bases and J by 9 bases, with 13 bases between the two germline ends. Germline CDR1 and CDR2: LGHNA and YNFKEQ. The CDR3 loop spans 14 amino acids. CDR3 in amino acids: CASSQPEQNRELFF. The sequenced part of the CDR3 DNA is TGTGCCAGCAGCCAACCCGAACAGAACCGGGAG.

This clone occurred many times. The CDR3 extends 3 residues past the end of the read, so its final part is completed from the germline J gene. The gene calls are TRBV10-3 and TRBJ1-1; the D gene is possibly TRBD1 (5 bases). The CDR3 totals 13 residues. From germline, CDR1 is ENHRY and CDR2 SYGVKD. Trimming pared 11 bases from V and 1 base from J, leaving 14 bases between. CDR3 bases read: TGTGCCGTAAAGGGGTCCTCGAACACTGAA. Protein: CAVKGSSNTE. The entire CDR3 protein is CAVKGSSNTEAFF.

This clone was recorded at least ten times. The DNA ends 3 residues before the CDR3 does, and the rest of the CDR3 is filled in from the germline J gene. The chain couples TRBV18 to TRBJ1-4; the match to TRBD1 covers 7 bases. CDR1 KGHSH and CDR2 LQKENI come from the germline V gene. The CDR3 is 17 amino acids. Unmatched junction bases numbered 5, after V lost 1 base and J lost 0 bases. CDR3 bases read: TGTGCCAGCTCACCACAGAGGACAGGAGCAACTAATGAAAAA. As protein: CASSPQRTGATNEK. From start to end, the CDR3 is CASSPQRTGATNEKLFF.

This clone was seen at least ten times. The DNA ends 3 residues before the CDR3 does, and the rest of the CDR3 is filled in from the germline J gene. The chain carries TRBV30 and TRBJ2-2; 9 bases are shared with TRBD2. Trimming cost V 8 bases and J 4 bases; bases outside gene matches: 11. CDR1 GTSNPN and CDR2 SVGIG come from the germline V gene (reference sequence). This CDR3 contains 15 residues. This CDR3 reads CALRSGSDSTGELFF. Incomplete CDR3 DNA: TGTGCCCTCCGTAGCGGGAGTGATTCCACCGGGGAG. The variable domain in full, with the rest retrieved from reference TRBV30 and TRBJ2-2, is SQTIHQWPATLVQPVGSPLSLECTVEGTSNPNLYWYRQAAGRGLQLLFYSVGIGQISSEVPQNLSASRPQDRQFILSSKKLLLSDSGFYLCALRSGSDSTGELFFGEGSRLTVL.

Many counts were recorded for this clone. The missing CDR3 end, 3 residues past where the read stops, is filled in from the germline J gene. V is TRBV5-6 and J is TRBJ2-1; a possible D gene is TRBD2 (5 bases). The CDR3 is 14 residues long. Looked up from germline, CDR1 is SGHDT and CDR2 is YYEEEE. The V end was cut by 4 bases, the J end by 5 bases, with 13 bases between. The CDR3: CASSVSSGDNEQFF. CDR3 DNA, as far as it was read: TGTGCCAGCAGCGTGTCTTCCGGGGACAATGAG.

Ten or more counts support this clone. Read coverage stops 3 residues before the CDR3 terminus; the germline J gene supplies the remainder. The V gene is TRBV19, the J gene TRBJ1-2; weak D call: TRBD1 (5 bases). Per the germline V gene, CDR1 is LNHDA and CDR2 is SQIVND (reference sequence). The CDR3 consists of 14 residues. V was trimmed by 5 bases and J by 1 base, leaving 11 bases between them. CDR3 protein: CASSPGLNNYGYTF. CDR3 bases read: TGTGCCAGTAGTCCAGGGTTAAATAACTATGGC.

A remark on this clone: The CDR3 goes on 3 residues after the read ends, and that part is filled in from the germline J gene. The V gene is TRBV13, the J gene TRBJ2-5; the match to TRBD2 covers 8 bases. The CDR3 length is 15 residues. Germline V gene lookup returns CDR1 PRHDT and CDR2 FYEKMQ (reference sequence). V lost 5 bases to trimming and J lost 5 bases; unmatched junction nucleotides: 10. The CDR3: CASSPAIRGGETQYF. The sequenced CDR3 bases are TGTGCCAGCAGCCCGGCCATACGGGGGGGCGAGACC.

This clone was seen ten or more times. The CDR3 end lies 3 residues beyond the end of the read and is filled in from the germline J gene. The V and J genes are TRBV14 and TRBJ2-7; D possibly corresponds to TRBD2 (5 bases). Germline values: CDR1 SGHDN, CDR2 FVKESK. V lost 0 bases and J 5 bases, leaving 17 bases between the germline ends. The CDR3 contains 16 residues. The CDR3 loop is CASSQDLAGYADEQYF. The part of the CDR3 DNA that was read is TGTGCCAGCAGCCAAGATCTGGCGGGCTACGCTGACGAG.

This clone was counted ten times or more. The missing CDR3 end, 3 residues past where the read stops, is filled in from the germline J gene. The chain has TRBV7-2 and TRBJ1-2; the D is unclear. Trimming shortened V by 2 bases and J by 4 bases, and 8 bases separated the two germline ends. The CDR3 is 13 residues long. In germline, CDR1 is SGHTA, CDR2 FQGNSA. The DNA read from the CDR3 is TGTGCCAGCAGCTTAAACAGAGCCTATGGC. It codes for CASSLNRAYG. The full CDR3 protein reads CASSLNRAYGYTF.

This clone was seen repeatedly, ten times or more. One end of the junction varies from germline; a read error may be responsible. From the germline J gene comes the end of the CDR3, since the read stops 3 residues before it. The chain has TRBV7-7 and TRBJ2-3; D perhaps matches TRBD1 (7 bases). Germline CDR1 is SSHAT and CDR2 is FNYEAQ (reference sequence). The CDR3 is made up of 15 amino acids. The sequenced part of the CDR3 DNA is TGTGCTAGCAGCCACGCCCAGGGGGGCGGACTTTCG. It translates to CASSHAQGGGLS. Given in full, the CDR3 is CASSHAQGGGLSQYF.

Turning to this clone: The CDR3 extends 3 residues past the end of the read, so its final part is completed from the germline J gene. This chain uses TRBV19 with TRBJ2-7; 10 nucleotides match TRBD1. The CDR3 has 17 amino acids. The germline V gene encodes CDR1 LNHDA and CDR2 SQIVND (reference sequence). The trim removed 6 bases at V and 2 bases at J, leaving 13 bases unmatched. Here the CDR3 reads CASRKIGGTGEPYEQYF. CDR3 bases read: TGTGCCAGTAGAAAGATCGGCGGGACAGGGGAACCCTACGAG.

In its sample, this clone was seen many times. The read terminates 3 residues before the CDR3 end, so the remaining end is supplied by the germline J gene. V and J are TRBV10-3 and TRBJ1-3, with D unclear. The ends were cut back, 4 bases at V and 4 bases at J, with 11 bases in the middle. Germline-derived CDR1 and CDR2 are ENHRY and SYGVKD. The CDR3 runs to 14 residues. The part of the CDR3 DNA that was read is TGTGCCATCAGTGCAGCGGTTTCGGGAAACACC. This sequence encodes CAISAAVSGNT. The CDR3 in its entirety is CAISAAVSGNTIYF.

This clone was observed many times. From the germline J gene comes the end of the CDR3, since the read stops 3 residues before it. The V and J genes are TRBV20-1 and TRBJ2-1; 8 bases map to TRBD2. Per germline, CDR1 DFQATT and CDR2 SNEGSKA (reference sequence). CDR3 length: 13 residues. With V trimmed by 6 bases and J by 7 bases, 8 bases remained unmatched. The covered CDR3 bases are TGCAGTGCCGCCTTGACTAGCGAGAATGAG. Translation: CSAALTSENE. The CDR3, in full, reads CSAALTSENEQFF.

In the case of this clone: The read ends 3 residues early relative to the CDR3; the germline J gene fills the gap. V usage is TRBV7-9 and J usage is TRBJ2-3; 12 bases fit TRBD2. CDR3 size: 15 residues. Germline-derived CDR1 and CDR2 are SEHNR and FQNEAQ (reference sequence). Unmatched junction bases numbered 3, after V lost 5 bases and J lost 3 bases. Here the CDR3 reads CASSRTSGATDTQYF. CDR3 bases read: TGTGCCAGCAGCCGGACTAGCGGGGCGACAGATACG.

In its sample, this clone was seen many times. The read terminates 3 residues ahead of where the CDR3 ends, so the germline J gene completes it. The V and J genes are TRBV5-1 and TRBJ1-1; D remains unclear. The CDR3 sequence is 13 residues long. Germline-derived CDR1 and CDR2 are SGHRS and YFSETQ. The ends were cut back, 4 bases at V and 2 bases at J, with 9 bases in the middle. Here the CDR3 reads CASSVQTNTEAFF. The part of the CDR3 DNA that was read is TGCGCCAGCAGCGTTCAGACTAACACTGAA.

This clone was detected ten times or more. The read terminates 3 residues ahead of where the CDR3 ends, so the germline J gene completes it. The chain uses TRBV4-2 and TRBJ1-5, with D hard to call. CDR1 and CDR2 from the germline V gene are LGHNA and YNFKEQ. The CDR3 extends over 14 amino acids. Trimming took off 0 bases at V and 1 base at J, with 4 bases between the two ends. Incomplete CDR3 DNA: TGTGCCAGCAGCCAAGATAGAAGCAATCAGCCC. It yields the protein CASSQDRSNQP. The full CDR3 protein reads CASSQDRSNQPQHF.

This clone was picked up many times. Sequencing ends 3 residues short of the CDR3 end; the germline J gene provides the rest. V and J are TRBV5-8 and TRBJ2-6; maybe TRBD1 (6 bases). The CDR3 spans 14 residues. Germline V gene sequence: CDR1 SGHTS, CDR2 YDEGEE. The V end was cut by 7 bases, the J end by 3 bases, with 11 bases between. CDR3 bases read: TGTGCCAGCTTAGGGACACTTGGGGCCAACGTC. Its translation: CASLGTLGANV. The entire CDR3 protein reads CASLGTLGANVLTF.

This clone was observed many times. Sequencing ends 3 residues short of the CDR3 end; the germline J gene provides the rest. This chain connects TRBV19 to TRBJ2-1; 9 bases align to TRBD2. CDR3 length: 15 residues. V lost 3 bases, J lost 5 bases, and 5 bases stayed unmatched. Looked up from germline, CDR1 is LNHDA and CDR2 is SQIVND (reference sequence). CDR3 bases read: TGTGCCAGTAGTATTCCTAGCGGGATTGACAATGAG. It translates to CASSIPSGIDNE. The full CDR3 reads CASSIPSGIDNEQFF.

This clone was observed many times. The read ends 3 residues before the CDR3 terminus; that terminus is restored from the germline J gene. V usage is TRBV10-1 and J usage is TRBJ2-3; 8 positions agree with TRBD2. With V trimmed by 0 bases and J by 7 bases, 9 bases remained unmatched. This CDR3 is 16 amino acids long. The germline V gene encodes CDR1 WNHNN and CDR2 SYGVQD (reference sequence). The covered CDR3 bases are TGCGCCAGCAGTGAGTCCAGGACTAGCTCCCGTTATACG. Its translation is CASSESRTSSRYT. From start to end, the CDR3 is CASSESRTSSRYTQYF.

The table lists this clone with many counts. The read ends 3 residues early relative to the CDR3; the germline J gene fills the gap. This chain uses TRBV29-1 with TRBJ1-1; TRBD1 is a possible D gene (6 bases). The germline V gene encodes CDR1 SQVTM and CDR2 ANQGSEA. V was pared by 6 bases and J by 6 bases, with 14 bases between. This CDR3 contains 12 residues. CDR3 DNA, as far as it was read: TGCAGCGTCCTCAGGGGCCCCCCTGAA. Translating gives CSVLRGPPE. The full CDR3 protein is CSVLRGPPEAFF.

This clone was detected ten times or more. Read coverage stops 3 residues before the CDR3 terminus; the germline J gene supplies the remainder. This rearrangement joins TRBV7-2 to TRBJ1-5, with D possibly being TRBD1 (5 bases). Germline CDR1 reads SGHTA; CDR2 reads FQGNSA. V was cut by 3 bases and J by 0 bases, with 6 bases left in between. This CDR3 comprises 14 residues. This CDR3 is CASSLTVSNQPQHF. The part of the CDR3 DNA that was read is TGTGCCAGCAGCTTGACAGTTAGCAATCAGCCC.

This clone was detected many times. The sequence runs out 3 residues before the end of the CDR3; the remainder is reconstructed from the germline J gene. J is TRBJ1-3 and V is TRBV29-1; 7 bases are a match to TRBD1. In germline, CDR1 is SQVTM, CDR2 ANQGSEA. The CDR3 runs to 13 residues. V lost 6 bases to trimming and J lost 5 bases; unmatched junction nucleotides: 7. The CDR3 region is CSVVPTGRNTIYF. The sequenced CDR3 bases are TGCAGCGTGGTCCCGACAGGGAGAAACACC.

In regard to this clone: Coverage ceases 3 residues before the CDR3 finishes, and the germline J gene fills in the end. J is TRBJ2-2 and V is TRBV11-3, with D unresolved. Trimming shortened V by 5 bases and J by 6 bases, and 7 bases separated the two germline ends. Germline V gene sequence: CDR1 SGHNT, CDR2 YENEEA. CDR3 length: 12 residues. Incomplete CDR3 DNA: TGTGCCAGCAGCCCCAGCGCCGGGGAG. It yields the protein CASSPSAGE. The full CDR3 reads CASSPSAGELFF.

Many counts were recorded for this clone. The read gets to within 3 residues of the CDR3 end, and the germline J gene fills in the rest. V usage is TRBV5-1 and J usage is TRBJ2-5; maybe TRBD1 (6 bases). CDR3 length: 14 residues. The V end lost 3 bases, the J end lost 1 base, and 10 bases lay between the germline ends. Germline CDR1 SGHRS, CDR2 YFSETQ. Partial CDR3 DNA: TGCGCCAGCAGCTCTGACAGGACCCAAGAGACC. Its protein product is CASSSDRTQET. The whole CDR3 sequence is CASSSDRTQETQYF.

This clone was counted ten times or more. The CDR3 end is not reached by the read, which stops 3 residues before it; the germline J gene fills it in. The J gene is TRBJ2-3, the V gene TRBV20-1; 9 nucleotides line up with TRBD1. Germline V lookup: CDR1 DFQATT, CDR2 SNEGSKA (reference sequence). The length of the CDR3 is 12 residues. J gave up 6 bases and V 7 bases, and 5 bases lay outside the gene matches. The sequenced part of the CDR3 DNA is TGCAGTGTCGGGACAGGGTGGGATACG. Encoded protein: CSVGTGWDT. The full-length CDR3 reads as CSVGTGWDTQYF.